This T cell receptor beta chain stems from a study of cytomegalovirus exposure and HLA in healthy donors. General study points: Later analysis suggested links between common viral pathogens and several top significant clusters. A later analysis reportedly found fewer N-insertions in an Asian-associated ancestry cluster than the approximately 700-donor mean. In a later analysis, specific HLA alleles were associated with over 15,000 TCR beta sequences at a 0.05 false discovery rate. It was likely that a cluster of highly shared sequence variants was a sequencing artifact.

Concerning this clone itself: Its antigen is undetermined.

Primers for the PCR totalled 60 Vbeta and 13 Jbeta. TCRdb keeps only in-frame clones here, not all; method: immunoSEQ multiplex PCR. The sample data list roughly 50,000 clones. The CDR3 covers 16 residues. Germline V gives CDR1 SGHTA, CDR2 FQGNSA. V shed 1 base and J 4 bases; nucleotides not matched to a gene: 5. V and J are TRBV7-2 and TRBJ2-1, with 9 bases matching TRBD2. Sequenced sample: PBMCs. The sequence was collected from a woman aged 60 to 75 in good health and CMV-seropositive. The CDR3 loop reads CASSLVASGVYNEQFF. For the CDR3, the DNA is TGTGCCAGCAGCTTAGTGGCTAGCGGGGTATACAATGAGCAGTTCTTC.